The TCR beta chain under discussion was sequenced for a study of T cells in Graves' hyperthyroidism and ophthalmopathy. This clonotype has just a few counts. Its target is not known. Patients were aged 18 to 65, had disease duration under 2 months, and had newly diagnosed hyperthyroidism. The source material, RNA transcripts, was used to amplify TCR beta CDR3 regions. The primer set for the first-round RT-PCR of the TCR CDR3 was HTBI. TCRdb re-analysed the multiplex PCR reads in MiXCR, keeping a single row per CDR3 protein. Here the sample spans around 190,000 distinct CDR3 sequences, around a sixth being singletons. Study results and caveats: A model built on 13 V-J features separated ophthalmopathy from stable hyperthyroidism. Also found in blood were most expanded thyroid clonotypes above 0.001.

The material sequenced was blood. The sequence came from a woman aged 50 to 60 with Graves' hyperthyroidism.

The CDR3 reads CASSQTEGLLGNQPQHF. CDR3 coding DNA: TGTGCCAGCAGCCAGACAGAAGGACTTTTAGGCAATCAGCCCCAGCATTTT. This chain connects TRBV3-1 to TRBJ1-5; perhaps TRBD1 as D (5 bases). The CDR3 runs to 17 residues. Trimming cost V 3 bases and J 2 bases, with 17 bases left between them. Germline V gene lookup returns CDR1 LGHDT and CDR2 YNNKEL (reference sequence).